This TCR beta chain originates from a study of cytomegalovirus exposure and HLA in healthy donors. Looked up from germline, CDR1 is MNHNS and CDR2 is SASEGT. The trim removed 1 base at V and 1 base at J, leaving 6 bases unmatched. The CDR3 has 18 residues. The PCR was carried out with 60 Vbeta primers and 13 Jbeta primers. TCRdb's table, derived via immunoSEQ multiplex PCR, lists solely in-frame clones and lacks some. Seen here are about 34,000 clones, roughly two thirds observed once, and the top ten hold around a tenth. The clonotype originates from a man aged 35 to 55 in good health and CMV-seropositive. The sample consisted of PBMCs. The V and J genes are TRBV6-1 and TRBJ2-3, with 12 bases lining up with TRBD2. The chain's CDR3 is CASSEGLAGGRGTDTQYF. The CDR3 DNA is TGTGCCAGCAGTGAAGGGCTAGCGGGGGGGAGAGGCACAGATACGCAGTATTTT.